What follows is one T cell receptor (beta chain) and its context. Its antigen is currently unknown. The data are from a study of T cell repertoires in ileal Crohn's disease. Study summary: At surgery, under 40% of patients smoked, with median disease duration 7.9 years. General observations from the study: Clonal expansions were more frequent in active smokers than non-smokers at surgery. Sorted CD8 T cells held more high-frequency clones than CD4.

Measured with immunoSEQ multiplex PCR; TCRdb has only the in-frame clones, and not every one. The top ten hold 4.2% of the sample, which has roughly 15,000 clones, about 75% seen once. V was trimmed by 1 base and J by 4 bases, leaving 11 bases between them. Germline V lookup: CDR1 SQVTM, CDR2 ANQGSEA. This CDR3 is built from 13 residues. As to time point: inflamed ileum from the surgical specimen. Sequencing was done on a sample of ileal tissue. The sequence came from an adult with Crohn's disease. The rearrangement joins TRBV29-1 to TRBJ2-7, with D perhaps TRBD1 or TRBD2 (5 bases each). As DNA, the CDR3 is TGCAGCGTTGAAGGAGAGAGGGGTTACGAGCAGTACTTC. Its protein product is CSVEGERGYEQYF.